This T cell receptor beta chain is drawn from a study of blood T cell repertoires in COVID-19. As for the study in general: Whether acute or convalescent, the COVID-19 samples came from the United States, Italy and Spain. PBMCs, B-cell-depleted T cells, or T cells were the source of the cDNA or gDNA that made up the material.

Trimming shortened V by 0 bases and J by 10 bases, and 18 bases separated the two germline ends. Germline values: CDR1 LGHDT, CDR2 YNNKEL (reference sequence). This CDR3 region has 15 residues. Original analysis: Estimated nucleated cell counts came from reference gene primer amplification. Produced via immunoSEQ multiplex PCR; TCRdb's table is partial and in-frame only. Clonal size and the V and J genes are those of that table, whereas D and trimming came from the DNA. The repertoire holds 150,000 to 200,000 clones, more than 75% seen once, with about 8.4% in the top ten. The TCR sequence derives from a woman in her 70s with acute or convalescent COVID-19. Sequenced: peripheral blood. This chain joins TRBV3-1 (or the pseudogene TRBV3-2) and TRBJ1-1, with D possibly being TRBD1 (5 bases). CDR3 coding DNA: TGTGCCAGCAGCCAAGATCTGGCAGGGCTGGATGGAGCTTTCTTT. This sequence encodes CASSQDLAGLDGAFF.